The present entry profiles one T cell receptor (beta chain) with its context. Per the germline V gene, CDR1 is SGHNT and CDR2 is YYREEE (reference sequence). Trimming cost V 0 bases and J 0 bases, with 4 bases left between them. CDR3 length equals 14 residues. This sample was taken from a study of cytomegalovirus exposure and HLA in healthy donors. The PCR made use of 60 Vbeta and 13 Jbeta primers. Clones were read by immunoSEQ multiplex PCR, and TCRdb kept only the in-frame ones, dropping some. The repertoire has roughly 150,000 clones, more than 65% of them found once; the top ten carry about 4.3%. The TCR sequence derives from a man aged 18 to 35 in good health and CMV-seropositive. The chain uses TRBV5-4 and TRBJ1-3; D unclear. Sequencing was carried out using PBMCs. The CDR3 DNA reads TGTGCCAGCAGCTTGGATCTCTCTGGAAACACCATATATTTT. Residues: CASSLDLSGNTIYF.